These 27 T cell receptor beta chains were all obtained from the same sample, sequenced in a study of blood T cells in healthy people across ages. A second PCR of about 7 to 12 cycles used a sample-barcoded 5' primer and a J-beta primer mix. Using its own MiXCR run on the 5' RACE reads, TCRdb lists one record per CDR3 protein. Among hundreds of thousands of distinct CDR3 sequences listed, 44% were seen once. The sequenced material came from blood. The receptors were gathered from a man in his 60s in good health.

This clonotype was detected only a few times. The chain carries TRBV5-1 and TRBJ2-3; 11 bases agree with TRBD2. V lost 4 bases to trimming and J lost 7 bases; unmatched junction nucleotides: 11. Germline V gene lookup returns CDR1 SGHRS and CDR2 YFSETQ. This CDR3 comprises 16 residues. CDR3 in DNA: TGCGCCAGCAGCCAAGACCCGGGACTAGCGGCGTATACGCAGTATTTT. Amino acid sequence: CASSQDPGLAAYTQYF.

The table lists this clonotype with many counts. The chain employs TRBV6-2 or TRBV6-3 and TRBJ2-1, with 7 bases identical to TRBD2. CDR1 and CDR2 from the germline V gene are MNHEY and SVGEGT. V dropped 4 bases and J dropped 0; count of bases not matched to a gene: 9. The CDR3 contains 17 residues. In nucleotides, the CDR3 is TGTGCCAGCAGTTCCCCCTTTCCGGGGGGCTCCTACAATGAGCAGTTCTTC. Its protein is CASSSPFPGGSYNEQFF.

V gene TRBV5-1 combines with J gene TRBJ2-3, with 7 bases matching TRBD1. J was trimmed by 1 base and V by 3 bases; bases with no gene match: 11. Germline CDR1 SGHRS, CDR2 YFSETQ. The CDR3 runs to 17 residues. CDR3 sequence (DNA): TGCGCCAGCAGCTCCTCCCCGGGACAGACACGCACAGATACGCAGTATTTT. Translating it yields CASSSSPGQTRTDTQYF. Complete variable domain (other parts from reference TRBV5-1 and TRBJ2-3): KAGVTQTPRYLIKTRGQQVTLSCSPISGHRSVSWYQQTPGQGLQFLFEYFSETQRNKGNFPGRFSGRQFSNSRSEMNVSTLELGDSALYLCASSSSPGQTRTDTQYFGPGTRLTVL.

The chain links TRBV20-1 to TRBJ2-7, with TRBD1 matching 9 bases. The CDR3 loop spans 13 amino acids. The ends lost 6 bases at V and 5 bases at J; junction bases unmatched: 8. Germline CDR1 reads DFQATT; CDR2 reads SNEGSKA (reference sequence). The CDR3 DNA is TGCAGTGCCGATAACCGGGACAGGGACGAGCAGTACTTC. It yields the protein CSADNRDRDEQYF.

V is TRBV7-9 and J is TRBJ2-5; maybe TRBD1 (5 bases). The J call may be incorrect, as the DNA end agrees better with TRBJ2-4. Germline V lookup: CDR1 SEHNR, CDR2 FQNEAQ (reference sequence). CDR3 length equals 14 residues. CDR3 region: CASSFTDLGDIQYF. The CDR3 coding sequence is TGTGCCAGCAGCTTCACAGACTTAGGGGACATTCAGTACTTC.

The rearrangement joins TRBV13 to TRBJ2-3, with D unresolved. Trimming took 5 bases from V and 0 from J, leaving 6 bases between them. The CDR3 contains 13 residues. Germline values: CDR1 PRHDT, CDR2 FYEKMQ (reference sequence). The CDR3 DNA reads as TGTGCCAGCAGCGCCCCTAGCACAGATACGCAGTATTTT. This codes for CASSAPSTDTQYF.

J is TRBJ2-1 and V is TRBV12-3 or TRBV12-4; D is possibly TRBD1 or TRBD2 (5 bases each). V dropped 4 bases and J dropped 7 bases, with 11 bases sitting between them. This CDR3 is 13 amino acids long. CDR3 sequence (DNA): TGTGCCAGCAGTTGGGACCCGAGGAATGAGCAGTTCTTC. Protein: CASSWDPRNEQFF.

The chain uses TRBV3-1 and TRBJ2-7; perhaps TRBD2 as D (6 bases). The end of the DNA is better explained by TRBJ2-5, so the J call may be wrong. Germline V gene sequence: CDR1 LGHDT, CDR2 YNNKEL (reference sequence). The CDR3 runs to 15 residues. The CDR3 DNA reads as TGTGCCAGCAGCCAAAATCTCCCGGGAGTAGAGACCCAGTACTTC. This codes for CASSQNLPGVETQYF.

This clonotype has a single count. V and J are TRBV30 and TRBJ2-7; possible D gene TRBD2, 5 bases. V lost 3 bases and J lost 6, with 15 bases in between. Germline CDR1 is GTSNPN and CDR2 is SVGIG (reference sequence). The CDR3 is 13 residues long. The CDR3 coding sequence is TGTGCCTGGAGCGCTACGCCTCGGGGCGAGCAGTACTTC. Its translation: CAWSATPRGEQYF.

The CDR3 loop is CASSRETTGKNIQYF. The CDR3 nucleotides are TGTGCCAGCAGCCGAGAGACAACGGGGAAGAACATTCAGTACTTC. The chain combines TRBV3-1 with TRBJ2-4, with D perhaps matching TRBD2 (5 bases). The CDR3 spans 15 residues. Deletions cut 4 bases from V and 7 bases from J, with 17 bases between. Germline V CDR1 and CDR2: LGHDT, YNNKEL (reference sequence).

This rearrangement joins TRBV28 to TRBJ2-7; D tentatively reads TRBD1 or TRBD2 (5 bases each). The J call may be wrong; the DNA end is better matched by TRBJ2-4. Germline V gene sequence: CDR1 MDHEN, CDR2 SYDVKM. CDR3 length: 12 residues. In DNA form, the CDR3 reads TGTGCCAGCAGGTTTGGGGGAGACATTCAGTACTTC. It specifies CASRFGGDIQYF.

This sequence joins TRBV4-1 and TRBJ1-4, with D possibly being TRBD1 (6 bases). Germline CDR1 reads MGHRA; CDR2 reads YSYEKL. V shed 1 base and J shed 5 bases, with 8 bases lying between them. This CDR3 comprises 14 residues. CDR3 bases: TGCGCCAGCAGCCAAGTTCAGGGGAATGAAAAACTGTTTTTT. It is translated as CASSQVQGNEKLFF.

This clonotype was found a few times. Written as DNA, the CDR3 is TGCAGCGTGCGGACGTTTGAGCAGTTCTTC. Protein sequence: CSVRTFEQFF. The V gene is TRBV29-1, the J gene TRBJ2-1; D is undetermined. CDR1 SQVTM and CDR2 ANQGSEA come from the germline V gene. This CDR3 contains 10 residues. V was shortened by 6 bases and J by 9 bases, with 9 bases between the two germline ends.

Only a few counts were recorded for this clonotype. The genes are TRBV6-5 and TRBJ2-7; TRBD1 matches at 9 bases. Germline V CDR1 and CDR2: MNHEY, SVGAGI. This CDR3 is 14 amino acids long. The trim removed 6 bases at V and 0 bases at J, leaving 3 bases unmatched. The CDR3 nucleotides read TGTGCCAGCAGGGACAGGGGAAGCTCCTACGAGCAGTACTTC. This sequence encodes CASRDRGSSYEQYF.

The rearrangement links TRBV20-1 to TRBJ1-2, with 11 bases that match TRBD1. This CDR3 region has 13 residues. V dropped 5 bases and J dropped 4; count of bases not matched to a gene: 3. Germline CDR1 is DFQATT and CDR2 is SNEGSKA (reference sequence). CDR3: CSARTGGGYGYTF. DNA for the CDR3: TGCAGTGCTCGGACAGGGGGCGGCTATGGCTACACCTTC.

The rearrangement uses TRBV6-5 and TRBJ1-6; the D gene is possibly TRBD1 (5 bases). The CDR3 has 15 amino acids. V dropped 2 bases and J dropped 6 bases, with 11 bases sitting between them. Germline loops: CDR1 MNHEY, CDR2 SVGAGI. CDR3 coding DNA: TGTGCCAGCAGTTACGAGAGGGGTGGTAATTCACCCCTCCACTTT. Its translation: CASSYERGGNSPLHF.

In its sample, this clonotype was seen a few times. The rearrangement joins TRBV6-1 to TRBJ1-2, with D perhaps matching TRBD1 (6 bases). This CDR3 has 14 residues. Trimming shortened V by 7 bases and J by 7 bases, and 19 bases separated the two germline ends. Germline assignment: CDR1 MNHNS and CDR2 SASEGT. The CDR3 DNA sequence: TGTGCCAGCACCCAAACACACAAGACAGGTGGCTACACCTTC. Its translation is CASTQTHKTGGYTF.

The V gene is TRBV10-3, the J gene TRBJ1-3; D possibly corresponds to TRBD1 (5 bases). CDR3 length equals 14 residues. Germline CDR1 reads ENHRY; CDR2 reads SYGVKD. Trimming left V 6 bases short and J 4 bases short, with 13 bases between. This chain's CDR3 is CAISVPGKGNTIYF. CDR3 in DNA: TGTGCCATCAGCGTTCCAGGGAAGGGAAACACCATATATTTT.

This clonotype was seen a handful of times. The chain joins TRBV6-2 or TRBV6-3 to TRBJ2-5, with D unclear. Trimming shortened V by 11 bases and J by 0 bases, and 13 bases separated the two germline ends. From germline, CDR1 is MNHEY and CDR2 SVGEGT. The CDR3 extends over 13 amino acids. The DNA for the CDR3 is TGTGCCGTCCAAGCCCGGAACCAAGAGACCCAGTACTTC. It encodes CAVQARNQETQYF.

V gene TRBV7-8 combines with J gene TRBJ2-7; 7 bases fit TRBD1. Germline assignment: CDR1 SGHVS and CDR2 FQNEAQ. The V segment lost 7 bases and the J segment 3 bases; nucleotides outside the gene matches: 3. The CDR3 is 12 amino acids. The CDR3 coding sequence is TGTGCCAGCACCGACAGGGACTACGAGCAGTACTTC. Translating gives CASTDRDYEQYF.

V usage is TRBV7-2 and J usage is TRBJ2-4, with D possibly being TRBD1 (7 bases). The closer fit of TRBJ2-7 to the DNA end suggests the J call may be wrong. Germline V lookup: CDR1 SGHTA, CDR2 FQGNSA. This CDR3 is built from 14 residues. CDR3 sequence (DNA): TGTGCCAGCAGAGGGGGCGGGACGGCTTACGAGCAGTACTTC. This sequence encodes CASRGGGTAYEQYF.

This chain uses TRBV3-1 with TRBJ2-7; TRBD1 matches at 9 bases. Germline values: CDR1 LGHDT, CDR2 YNNKEL (reference sequence). Unmatched junction bases numbered 6, after V lost 3 bases and J lost 3 bases. The CDR3 has 15 residues. CDR3 sequence (DNA): TGTGCCAGCAGCCAGCGCCGGGACAGGGACTACGAGCAGTACTTC. Translation: CASSQRRDRDYEQYF.

There are a few counts of this clonotype. The rearrangement links TRBV2 to TRBJ2-3; D may be TRBD2 (6 bases). This CDR3 has 14 residues. Germline CDR1 reads SNHLY; CDR2 reads FYNNEI. Between the trimmed V and J ends, which lost 4 bases and 2 bases, there was a span of 10 bases. The DNA for the CDR3 is TGTGCCAGCAGTGTGGGCGGGGTCACAGATACGCAGTATTTT. Amino acids: CASSVGGVTDTQYF.

The chain recombines TRBV7-2 with TRBJ2-5; tentative D call: TRBD2 (7 bases). The CDR3 is 15 amino acids. Germline loops: CDR1 SGHTA, CDR2 FQGNSA. V gave up 2 bases and J gave up 7 bases, with 17 bases separating them. Written as DNA, the CDR3 is TGTGCCAGCAGCTTAAGTGGGAGGGGGGGTGGGACCCAGTACTTC. Translated, it gives CASSLSGRGGGTQYF.

CDR3 coding DNA: TGTGCCAGCAGTGCGACAGGGGTTTATTGCGAGCAGTACTTC. Protein: CASSATGVYCEQYF. The V call is TRBV25-1, the J call TRBJ2-5; 8 bases align to TRBD1. The DNA end favors TRBJ2-7, so the J call may be wrong. The CDR3 spans 14 residues. Germline V gene data show CDR1 as MGHDK and CDR2 as SYGVNS.

This clonotype was found a few times. The rearrangement links TRBV6-2 or TRBV6-3 to TRBJ2-5; TRBD1 might be the D (7 bases). The J call may be incorrect, as the DNA end agrees better with TRBJ2-7. From germline, CDR1 is MNHEY and CDR2 SVGEGT. This CDR3 spans 14 amino acids. In DNA form, the CDR3 reads TGTGCCAGCAAAACCGGAGGGGGCGGCTACGAGCAGTACTTC. This codes for CASKTGGGGYEQYF.

This chain links TRBV10-3 with TRBJ2-7; D gene ambiguous. Trimming took off 1 base at V and 0 bases at J, with 16 bases between the two ends. This CDR3 spans 17 amino acids. CDR1 ENHRY and CDR2 SYGVKD come from the germline V gene. Here the CDR3 DNA reads TGTGCCATCAGTGAGTTGAAAGGAACAAGGGTCTCCTACGAGCAGTACTTC. This codes for CAISELKGTRVSYEQYF.